Listed here is a single T cell receptor beta chain. These data are taken from a study of blood T cell repertoires in COVID-19. Assay used: immunoSEQ multiplex PCR; TCRdb lists only in-frame clones, some missing. The repertoire holds 330,000 or so clones, with around nine tenths as singletons. The V end lost 10 bases, the J end lost 1 base, and 19 bases lay between the germline ends. CDR3 size: 15 residues. The germline gives CDR1 MNHEY, CDR2 SVGAGI. The participants were between about 18 and 95 years old and came from 20 to 30 US areas. Participants reported their clinical history, and cohort assignment relied on those reports. Within 2 weeks of study entry, exposed participants had contacted a PCR-confirmed or clinician-diagnosed COVID-19 case.

The receptor comes from a woman aged 25 to 39 who had been exposed to COVID-19. Source material: PBMCs or T cells enriched from blood (not recorded which). The V and J genes are TRBV6-5 and TRBJ1-1; unclear D gene. CDR3 residues: CAITPVIRGNTEAFF. CDR3 nucleotides: TGTGCCATTACGCCGGTGATTCGGGGGAACACTGAAGCTTTCTTT.